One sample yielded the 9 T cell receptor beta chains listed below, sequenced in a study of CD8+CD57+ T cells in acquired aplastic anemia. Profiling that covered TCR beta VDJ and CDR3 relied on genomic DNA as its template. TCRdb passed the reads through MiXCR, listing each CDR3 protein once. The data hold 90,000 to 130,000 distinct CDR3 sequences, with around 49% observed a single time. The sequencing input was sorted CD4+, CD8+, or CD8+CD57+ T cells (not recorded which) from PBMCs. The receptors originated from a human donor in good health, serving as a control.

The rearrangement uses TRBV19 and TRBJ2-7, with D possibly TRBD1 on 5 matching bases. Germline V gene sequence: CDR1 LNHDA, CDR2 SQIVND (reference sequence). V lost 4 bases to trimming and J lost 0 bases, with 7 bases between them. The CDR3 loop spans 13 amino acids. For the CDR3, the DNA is TGTGCCAGTAGTAGACAGAGCTCCTACGAGCAGTACTTC. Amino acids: CASSRQSSYEQYF. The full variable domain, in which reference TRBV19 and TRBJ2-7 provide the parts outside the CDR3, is DGGITQSPKYLFRKEGQNVTLSCEQNLNHDAMYWYRQDPGQGLRLIYYSQIVNDFQKGDIAEGYSVSREKKESFPLTVTSAQKNPTAFYLCASSRQSSYEQYFGPGTRLTVT.

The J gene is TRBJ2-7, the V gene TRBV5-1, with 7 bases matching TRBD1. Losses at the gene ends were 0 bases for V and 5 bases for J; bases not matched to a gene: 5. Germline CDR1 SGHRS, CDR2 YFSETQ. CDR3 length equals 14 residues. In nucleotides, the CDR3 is TGCGCCAGCAGCTTGGACAGGGGTCCTAACGAGCAGTACTTC. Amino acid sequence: CASSLDRGPNEQYF.

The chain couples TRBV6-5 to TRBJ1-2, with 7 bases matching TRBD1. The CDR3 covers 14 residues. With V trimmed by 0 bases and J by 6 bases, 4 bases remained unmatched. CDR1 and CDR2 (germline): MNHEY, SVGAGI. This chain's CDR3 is CASSYSRQGHGYTF. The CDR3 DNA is TGTGCCAGCAGTTACTCAAGACAGGGTCATGGCTACACCTTC.

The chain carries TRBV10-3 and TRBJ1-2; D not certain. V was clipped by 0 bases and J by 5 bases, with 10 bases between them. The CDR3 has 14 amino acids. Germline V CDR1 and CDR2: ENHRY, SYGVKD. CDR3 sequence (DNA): TGTGCCATCAGTGAGTCGAGCTCCCCGTATGGCTACACCTTC. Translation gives CAISESSSPYGYTF.

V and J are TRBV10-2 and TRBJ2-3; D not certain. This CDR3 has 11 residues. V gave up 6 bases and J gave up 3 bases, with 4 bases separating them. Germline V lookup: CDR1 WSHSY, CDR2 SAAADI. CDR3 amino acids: CASRRTDTQYF. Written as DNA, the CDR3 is TGCGCCAGCAGGCGTACAGATACGCAGTATTTT.

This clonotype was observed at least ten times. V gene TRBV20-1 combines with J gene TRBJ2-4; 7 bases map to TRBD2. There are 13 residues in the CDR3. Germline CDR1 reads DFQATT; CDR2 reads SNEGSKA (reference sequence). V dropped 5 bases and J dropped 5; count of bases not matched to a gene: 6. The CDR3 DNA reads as TGCAGTGCTGGGGAGGGCGGGGAAAACATTCAGTACTTC. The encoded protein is CSAGEGGENIQYF.

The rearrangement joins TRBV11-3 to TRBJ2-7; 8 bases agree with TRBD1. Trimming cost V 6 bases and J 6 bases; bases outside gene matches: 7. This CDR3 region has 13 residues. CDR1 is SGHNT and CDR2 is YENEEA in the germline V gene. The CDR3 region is CASRDRERGEQYV. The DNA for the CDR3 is TGTGCCAGCAGGGACAGGGAACGAGGCGAGCAGTACGTC.

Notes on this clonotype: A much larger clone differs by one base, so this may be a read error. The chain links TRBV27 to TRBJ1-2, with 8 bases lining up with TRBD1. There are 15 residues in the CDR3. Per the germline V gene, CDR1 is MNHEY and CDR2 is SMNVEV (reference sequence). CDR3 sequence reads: CAGSLTRQGHYGYTF. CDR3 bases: TGTGCCGGCAGCCTCACAAGACAGGGGCACTATGGCTACACCTTC.

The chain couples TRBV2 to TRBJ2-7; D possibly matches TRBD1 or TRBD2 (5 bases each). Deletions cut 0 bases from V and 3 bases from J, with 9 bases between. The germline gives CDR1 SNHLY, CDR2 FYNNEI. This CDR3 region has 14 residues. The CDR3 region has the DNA TGTGCCAGCAGTGAAGCGCCGGGGCTCTACGAGCAGTACGTC. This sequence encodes CASSEAPGLYEQYV.